There are a few counts of the clone carrying this T cell receptor beta chain. The sample is drawn from a study of T cells after yellow fever vaccination. Study in general: Those fractions that held only low numbers of cells were prepared using the SMART-Seq v4 Ultra Low Input RNA kit.

The V end was cut by 6 bases, the J end by 2 bases, with 21 bases between. The CDR3 totals 16 residues. CDR1 is DFQATT, CDR2 SNEGSKA, per germline (reference sequence). TCRdb used MiXCR to reprocess the 5' RACE reads, holding one entry per CDR3 protein. In the table there are 200,000 to 300,000 distinct CDR3 sequences, 10% to 15% of which are singletons. The rearrangement uses TRBV20-1 and TRBJ2-3; D not certain. The receptor was derived from a man aged 25 to 45 who received the YFV17D yellow fever vaccine. The material was CD4+ T cells sorted from PBMCs, obtained 45 days after the yellow fever booster vaccination. In nucleotides, the CDR3 is TGCAGTGCCCAAACCTGGATGTCGGGTGACACAGATACGCAGTATTTT. Its translation is CSAQTWMSGDTDTQYF.